The source of this T cell receptor (beta chain) is a study of T cells in Graves' hyperthyroidism and ophthalmopathy. General study findings and limits: Also found in blood were most expanded thyroid clonotypes above 0.001.

RNA transcripts gave rise to amplified TCR beta CDR3 regions. HTBI primers were employed in a first-round RT-PCR of the TCR CDR3. Using its own MiXCR run on the multiplex PCR reads, TCRdb lists one record per CDR3 protein. The sample holds hundreds of thousands of distinct CDR3 sequences, 16% seen once. This CDR3 comprises 14 residues. V lost 4 bases and J 0 bases, leaving 9 bases between the germline ends. Germline assignment: CDR1 LGHNA and CDR2 YSLEER. Graves' hyperthyroidism without ophthalmopathy progression within 18 months was termed stable. Lactation, pregnancy, other autoimmune disease or uncontrolled infection led to exclusion of patients. This clonotype was recorded a few times. Antigen unknown.

The chain joins TRBV4-3 to TRBJ1-1; no definite D call. The sequencing sample was made of blood. This TCR was sampled from a woman between 18 and 30 years old with Graves' hyperthyroidism. CDR3 DNA: TGCGCCAGCAGCCGACTCACTATGAACACTGAAGCTTTCTTT. As protein: CASSRLTMNTEAFF.